This T cell receptor beta chain was captured by sequencing in a study of post-analysis software for immune sequencing data (dated by TCRdb to 2014 to 2015). Concerning the study at large: The recorded disease courses included relapsing-remitting, secondary progressive and progressive-relapsing multiple sclerosis, and some patients had no subtype annotation. The multiple sclerosis patient repertoires were compared with under 13 previously published healthy control repertoires from donors aged about 6 to 26 years. A subset of samples was prepared in parallel using single-end sample barcoding, then pooled and co-amplified after Illumina adapter ligation. Study-level results and caveats: Direct clustering with F measure revealed strong co-clustering of samples prepared in the same batch, which led to a batch-effect correction. Patients showed significantly higher frequencies than controls for a few TRBV segments, among them TRBV5-6, TRBV5-1 and TRBV20-1. Normalized Chao1 diversity was significantly lower in multiple sclerosis patients than controls, suggesting substantial peripheral T-cell clonal expansion. The control group was slightly older than the multiple sclerosis patient group.

Receptor amplification or capture employed PCR. TCRdb lists the instrument as Illumina HiSeq 2500. To reduce PCR and sequencing biases, unique molecular identifiers were built into the TCR beta cDNA libraries. Around 500,000 cDNA molecules were obtained for every 1 to 10 million input T cells, so each molecule roughly corresponded to one T cell. Patient libraries were prepared and sequenced with the same protocol used for the earlier healthy control dataset. Within a given batch, samples were prepared together, multiplexed and sequenced on the same HiSeq lane. Under the source paper's analysis protocol: Raw barcoded reads were processed with MIGEC, and single-read molecular identifier groups were discarded before consensus assembly and CDR3 extraction. VDJtools was used for post-analysis of the clonotype tables, with diversity normalized by down-sampling every dataset to the smallest sample size. In repertoire overlap clustering, CDR3 amino acid sequences, but not nucleotide sequences, were matched to correct batch-related cross-sample contamination. The raw public reads went through TCRdb reprocessing: fastp at Q25, MiXCR clone calling, in-frame beta chains kept. Identical CDR3 proteins give one entry, which carries the most common genes and DNA. It is TCRdb's table, rather than the study itself, that gives the V and J calls and clone size. In all, the sample holds fewer than 850,000 distinct CDR3 sequences, and 30% of those were seen once. The ten most abundant clones make up more than 0.55% of the sample.

This clonotype turned up a few times. The clone's antigen remains unknown. No base quality values were provided; no much bigger clone lies one nucleotide off. To demonstrate the VDJtools post-analysis software, TCR beta repertoires were profiled from the peripheral blood of about 13 young patients with multiple sclerosis. The multiple sclerosis patients were children and adolescents ranging in age from about 6 to 17 years. V is cut by 5 bases and J by 1 base, and the space between the germline ends is 15 bases. From cysteine to phenylalanine, the CDR3 is 15 amino acids long. The kept DNA is CDR3 alone, 45 bases in frame from the first base.

The rearranged chain carries TRBV12-3 or TRBV12-4 and TRBJ2-7; there is no confident call for the D gene. The sequence was collected from a girl between 10 and 17 years old with multiple sclerosis. Sequencing was performed on blood. The CDR3 protein: CASSPHPDGSYEQYF. Read as DNA, the sequence is TGTGCCAGCAGTCCTCACCCTGACGGATCCTACGAGCAGTACTTC.